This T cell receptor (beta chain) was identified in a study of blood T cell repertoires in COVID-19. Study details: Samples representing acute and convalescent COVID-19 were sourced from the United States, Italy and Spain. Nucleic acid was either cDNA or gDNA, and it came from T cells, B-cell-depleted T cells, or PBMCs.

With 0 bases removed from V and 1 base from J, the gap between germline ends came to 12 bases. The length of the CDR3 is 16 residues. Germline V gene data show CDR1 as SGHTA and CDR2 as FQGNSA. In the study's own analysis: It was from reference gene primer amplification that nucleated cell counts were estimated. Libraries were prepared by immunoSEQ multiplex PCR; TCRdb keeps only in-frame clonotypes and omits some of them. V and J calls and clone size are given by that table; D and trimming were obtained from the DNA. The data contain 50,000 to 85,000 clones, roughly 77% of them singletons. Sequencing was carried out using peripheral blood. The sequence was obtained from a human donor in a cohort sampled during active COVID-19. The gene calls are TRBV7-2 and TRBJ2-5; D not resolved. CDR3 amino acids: CASSLAGSAGQETQYF. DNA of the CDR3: TGTGCCAGCAGCTTAGCTGGGTCTGCAGGCCAAGAGACCCAGTACTTC.